A single sample gave rise to the 17 T cell receptor beta chains below, sequenced in a study of cytomegalovirus exposure and HLA in healthy donors. The PCR employed 60 Vbeta primers together with 13 Jbeta primers. Generated by immunoSEQ multiplex PCR, the TCRdb table keeps only in-frame clones and is missing some. The data show over 70,000 clones, with approximately 80% seen just once and over 20% held by the top ten. Input material: PBMCs. These receptors all come from a woman between 50 and 59 years old in good health and CMV-seropositive.

This chain links TRBV7-2 with TRBJ1-2; D ambiguous. The CDR3 contains 13 residues. Germline V gene lookup returns CDR1 SGHTA and CDR2 FQGNSA. V gave up 5 bases and J gave up 5 bases, with 12 bases separating them. In DNA form, the CDR3 reads TGTGCCAGCAGCCCGCGGCCCGCTTATGGCTACACCTTC. It yields the protein CASSPRPAYGYTF.

The CDR3 sequence: CAWIATQGRNSPLHF. In nucleotides, the CDR3 is TGTGCCTGGATAGCCACCCAGGGGCGAAATTCACCCCTCCACTTT. The gene calls are TRBV30 and TRBJ1-6; D is possibly TRBD1 (6 bases). This CDR3 is built from 15 residues. V was trimmed by 4 bases and J by 7 bases, leaving 17 bases between them. Germline loops: CDR1 GTSNPN, CDR2 SVGIG (reference sequence).

This clone was counted between two and nine times. The chain combines TRBV10-3 with TRBJ2-3; D call uncertain. V was cut by 4 bases and J by 0 bases, with 8 bases left in between. CDR1 is ENHRY, CDR2 SYGVKD, per germline. This CDR3 is 14 amino acids long. The CDR3 loop is CAISAGSSTDTQYF. DNA of the CDR3: TGTGCCATCAGTGCAGGATCTAGCACAGATACGCAGTATTTT.

The chain uses TRBV27 and TRBJ1-2; D remains unclear. V lost 6 bases and J lost 7, with 15 bases in between. The CDR3 runs 13 residues. Looked up from germline, CDR1 is MNHEY and CDR2 is SMNVEV (reference sequence). The CDR3 nucleotides are TGTGCCAGCAGGGGTTCGCAGGTCACTGGCTACACCTTC. Translated: CASRGSQVTGYTF.

This chain joins TRBV2 and TRBJ1-2, with 8 bases that match TRBD1. The CDR3 is made up of 13 amino acids. Germline trimming cut 7 bases from V and 5 bases from J; bases unmatched to any gene: 6. Germline V CDR1 and CDR2: SNHLY, FYNNEI. The CDR3 coding sequence is TGTGCCAGCACCCAGGACAGGGAATATGGCTACACCTTC. Protein: CASTQDREYGYTF.

The V and J genes are TRBV2 and TRBJ1-2, with 11 bases lining up with TRBD1. V was clipped by 5 bases and J by 4 bases; unmatched bases: 9. Germline-derived CDR1 and CDR2 are SNHLY and FYNNEI. The CDR3 is made up of 16 amino acids. The CDR3 protein is CASSFKGDRGGYGYTF. CDR3 DNA: TGTGCCAGCAGTTTTAAGGGGGACAGGGGGGGCTATGGCTACACCTTC.

This clone was found a few times. V is TRBV19 and J is TRBJ2-3, with 14 nucleotides matching TRBD2. Germline V lookup: CDR1 LNHDA, CDR2 SQIVND (reference sequence). The trim removed 5 bases at V and 3 bases at J, leaving 7 bases unmatched. This CDR3 spans 17 amino acids. CDR3 in DNA: TGTGCCAGTAGTCCTAGACTAGCGGGAGGGGGAACAGATACGCAGTATTTT. It codes for CASSPRLAGGGTDTQYF.

The rearrangement joins TRBV4-1 to TRBJ2-3; TRBD2 is a possible D gene (6 bases). This CDR3 contains 15 residues. Germline V gene data show CDR1 as MGHRA and CDR2 as YSYEKL. V shed 4 bases and J shed 2 bases, with 13 bases lying between them. CDR3 protein: CASSRTGLATDTQYF. CDR3 nucleotide sequence: TGCGCCAGCAGCCGCACGGGACTCGCCACAGATACGCAGTATTTT.

This clone has just a few counts. The chain carries TRBV5-1 and TRBJ1-4; TRBD1 is a possible D gene (5 bases). The CDR3 length is 15 residues. V lost 0 bases to trimming and J lost 5 bases, with 11 bases between them. Germline CDR1 reads SGHRS; CDR2 reads YFSETQ. The CDR3 spells CASSLVGGENEKLFF. Written as DNA, the CDR3 is TGCGCCAGCAGCTTGGTCGGAGGGGAGAATGAAAAACTGTTTTTT. Filled out from reference TRBV5-1 and TRBJ1-4, the complete variable domain reads KAGVTQTPRYLIKTRGQQVTLSCSPISGHRSVSWYQQTPGQGLQFLFEYFSETQRNKGNFPGRFSGRQFSNSRSEMNVSTLELGDSALYLCASSLVGGENEKLFFGSGTQLSVL.

This rearrangement joins TRBV10-2 to TRBJ2-7, with D perhaps TRBD2 (6 bases). The germline V and J ends were trimmed by 8 bases and 3 bases, with 14 bases remaining between them. The V gene's germline CDR1 is WSHSY and CDR2 SAAADI. CDR3 length equals 13 residues. The CDR3 reads CASRPGLRYEQYF. CDR3 nucleotide sequence: TGCGCCAGCCGACCGGGACTCCGCTACGAGCAGTACTTC.

V gene TRBV14 combines with J gene TRBJ2-2, with TRBD1 matching over 10 bases. This CDR3 region has 16 residues. Germline CDR1 SGHDN, CDR2 FVKESK. J was trimmed by 2 bases and V by 0 bases; bases with no gene match: 0. CDR3 protein: CASSQETGGNTGELFF. The CDR3 DNA sequence: TGTGCCAGCAGCCAAGAGACAGGGGGCAACACCGGGGAGCTGTTTTTT.

The J gene is TRBJ2-3, the V gene TRBV10-3, with D perhaps TRBD2 (5 bases). The germline V gene encodes CDR1 ENHRY and CDR2 SYGVKD. This CDR3 region has 13 residues. The V end was cut by 3 bases, the J end by 1 base, with 5 bases between. Here the CDR3 reads CAISDSGTDTQYF. CDR3 sequence (DNA): TGTGCCATCAGTGATAGCGGCACAGATACGCAGTATTTT.

The V call is TRBV5-8, the J call TRBJ2-7; D perhaps matches TRBD1 (6 bases). The CDR3 spans 15 residues. V gave up 0 bases and J gave up 4 bases, with 14 bases separating them. Germline CDR1 is SGHTS and CDR2 is YDEGEE. CDR3 in amino acids: CASSLANRVGYEQYV. The CDR3 DNA reads as TGTGCCAGCAGCTTGGCCAACAGGGTAGGATACGAGCAGTACGTC.

The V and J genes are TRBV13 and TRBJ2-3; possible D gene TRBD1, 5 bases. This CDR3 contains 15 residues. Trimming took 2 bases from V and 2 from J, leaving 11 bases between them. Germline-derived CDR1 and CDR2 are PRHDT and FYEKMQ (reference sequence). The CDR3 loop is CASSLSAGFTDTQYF. Written as DNA, the CDR3 is TGTGCCAGCAGCTTATCCGCAGGGTTCACAGATACGCAGTATTTT.

The CDR3 nucleotides read TGTGCCATCAGCCGTGTGGGGGCCCCAAACCAGGAAGATACGCAGTATTTT. The encoded protein is CAISRVGAPNQEDTQYF. The genes are TRBV10-3 and TRBJ2-3; D perhaps matches TRBD1 (6 bases). There are 17 residues in the CDR3. CDR1 and CDR2 (germline): ENHRY, SYGVKD. Trimming pared 6 bases from V and 5 bases from J, leaving 24 bases between.

This clone was detected once. The gene calls are TRBV7-3 and TRBJ2-5; TRBD2 matches at 9 bases. The CDR3 has 13 amino acids. With 8 bases clipped from V and 5 bases from J, the junction kept 6 bases outside the gene matches. The germline V gene has CDR1 SGHTA and CDR2 FQGTGA. The chain's CDR3 is CASGASGVETQYF. In DNA, the CDR3 is TGTGCCAGCGGGGCTAGCGGGGTTGAGACCCAGTACTTC. The whole variable domain, remainder taken from reference TRBV7-3 and TRBJ2-5, is GAGVSQTPSNKVTEKGKYVELRCDPISGHTALYWYRQSLGQGPEFLIYFQGTGAADDSGLPNDRFFAVRPEGSVSTLKIQRTERGDSAVYLCASGASGVETQYFGPGTRLLVL.

This clone was seen just once. The chain recombines TRBV13 with TRBJ2-3; D is ambiguous. This CDR3 is built from 14 residues. V was clipped by 0 bases and J by 3 bases, with 7 bases between them. Germline V gene sequence: CDR1 PRHDT, CDR2 FYEKMQ (reference sequence). The CDR3, as DNA: TGTGCCAGCAGCTTAGGTCTAGGAACAGATACGCAGTATTTT. It specifies CASSLGLGTDTQYF.